The T cell receptor beta chain described here comes from a study of blood T cell repertoires in COVID-19. Study as a whole: From the United States, Italy and Spain came samples of acute and convalescent COVID-19. The cDNA or gDNA used as material had been derived from T cells, B-cell-depleted T cells, or PBMCs.

Enrolled during active infection, Seattle patients were then followed longitudinally. In the original processing: The assay estimated nucleated cells by amplifying reference gene primers. Profiling relied on immunoSEQ multiplex PCR, and the TCRdb table lists in-frame clones only, not all of them. The DNA was the basis for D and trimming; V, J and clone size are from that table. This repertoire shows about 150,000 clones, around 85% found once; its top ten account for 0.63%. Trimming took 1 base from V and 4 from J; bases not matched to a gene: 4. The CDR3 covers 16 residues. Per germline, CDR1 MGHDK and CDR2 SYGVNS.

The clonotype comes from a man aged 55 to 70 with COVID-19, enrolled during active disease. The chain uses TRBV25-1 and TRBJ2-3; 11 bases agree with TRBD1. Sample: peripheral blood. This CDR3 reads CASSELRTGGSDTQYF. CDR3 bases: TGTGCCAGCAGTGAATTACGGACAGGGGGCTCAGATACGCAGTATTTT.